A selection of T cell receptor beta chains follows, all from one sample in a study of PD-L1 blockade in urothelial cancer. Libraries were prepared by immunoSEQ multiplex PCR; TCRdb keeps only in-frame clonotypes and omits some of them. The sample records 33,000 or so clones, approximately 80% being singletons. Sample: PBMCs, taken around atezolizumab (anti-PD-L1) treatment. The receptors were gathered from a man aged 60-69 years with urothelial cancer. The CDR3 runs from the conserved cysteine through the conserved F or W. Each record gives: CDR3 length, J gene, D gene, V gene, clone size, CDR3 DNA, CDR3 protein. A D gene is named only where the DNA matches it firmly. Size is stated for part of the rows, as once, few or many counts, or as a class when the clone is expanded.

length: 16; J: TRBJ2-2; D: NA; V: TRBV28; size: NA; DNA: TGTGCCAGCAGTCCTCCAGGGGTAGGGGACACCGGGGAGCTGTTTTTT; CDR3: CASSPPGVGDTGELFF
length: 15; J: TRBJ2-1; D: TRBD1; V: TRBV5-1; size: few; DNA: TGCGCCAGCAGTTCCGGGACAGGGGGCTATAGTGAGCAGTTCTTC; CDR3: CASSSGTGGYSEQFF
length: 20; J: TRBJ1-6; D: TRBD1; V: TRBV6-9; size: NA; DNA: TGTGCCAGCAGTTATTACCCTCGCGACAGGGATCCGACGAGGAATTCACCCCTCCACTTT; CDR3: CASSYYPRDRDPTRNSPLHF
length: 13; J: TRBJ2-7; D: NA; V: TRBV2; size: NA; DNA: TGTGCCAGTAGGTGGGGCAGTTCCGACGAGCAGTACTTC; CDR3: CASRWGSSDEQYF
length: 17; J: TRBJ2-4; D: TRBD2; V: TRBV5-1; size: few; DNA: TGCGCCACCTGCGAGGGGGTAGCGGGGGGATCCAAAAACATTCAGTACTTC; CDR3: CATCEGVAGGSKNIQYF
length: 14; J: TRBJ2-7; D: NA; V: TRBV11-2; size: NA; DNA: TGTGCCAGCAGCTTAGATCCCAGGTCCTACGAGCAGTACTTC; CDR3: CASSLDPRSYEQYF
length: 18; J: TRBJ2-1; D: TRBD2; V: TRBV5-1; size: NA; DNA: TGCGCCAGCAGCTTGGGATTCCTAGCGGGGGGCTCCTACAATGAGCAGTTCTTC; CDR3: CASSLGFLAGGSYNEQFF
length: 15; J: TRBJ1-2; D: NA; V: TRBV6-1; size: few; DNA: TGTGCCAGCAGTGAGATAAACAGGGTTTACTATGGCTACACCTTC; CDR3: CASSEINRVYYGYTF
length: 17; J: TRBJ1-1; D: NA; V: TRBV27; size: NA; DNA: TGTGCCAGCAGTGCAACCGGGACCAGGGGTCGGGGCACTGAAGCTTTCTTT; CDR3: CASSATGTRGRGTEAFF
length: 13; J: TRBJ1-1; D: NA; V: TRBV29-1; size: NA; DNA: TGCAGCGTTGACCGGGGGGCTCGCACTGAAGCTTTCTTT; CDR3: CSVDRGARTEAFF
length: 13; J: TRBJ2-5; D: NA; V: TRBV2; size: NA; DNA: TGTGCCAGCAGTGGTGGACAACAAGAGACCCAGTACTTC; CDR3: CASSGGQQETQYF
length: 14; J: TRBJ2-7; D: NA; V: TRBV5-1; size: NA; DNA: TGCGCCAGCAGCCCTGGGCCCCAGGCCTACGAGCAGTACTTC; CDR3: CASSPGPQAYEQYF
length: 17; J: TRBJ2-2; D: NA; V: TRBV4-1; size: NA; DNA: TGCGCCAGCAGCCCCTTCCTATCTCGGGGAAACACCGGGGAGCTGTTTTTT; CDR3: CASSPFLSRGNTGELFF
length: 13; J: TRBJ1-1; D: NA; V: TRBV6-1; size: few; DNA: TGTGCCAGCAGTGAACAGGGGCACACTGAAGCTTTCTTT; CDR3: CASSEQGHTEAFF
length: 16; J: TRBJ2-1; D: NA; V: TRBV6-5; size: NA; DNA: TGTGCCAGCAGTTACACGGCGGGGTCCTCCTACAATGAGCAGTTCTTC; CDR3: CASSYTAGSSYNEQFF
length: 15; J: TRBJ2-2; D: NA; V: TRBV28; size: NA; DNA: TGTGCCAGCAGTTTAGGACTCCGATACACCGGGGAGCTGTTTTTT; CDR3: CASSLGLRYTGELFF
length: 18; J: TRBJ2-1; D: TRBD2; V: TRBV27; size: NA; DNA: TGTGCCACCAAGGGAATAGCGGGGGGCCGAGGTTCCTACAATGAGCAGTTCTTC; CDR3: CATKGIAGGRGSYNEQFF
length: 14; J: TRBJ2-5; D: TRBD2; V: TRBV2; size: NA; DNA: TGTGCCAGCAACCGACTAGCGGGTCAAGAGACCCAGTACTTC; CDR3: CASNRLAGQETQYF
length: 16; J: TRBJ1-1; D: NA; V: TRBV19; size: few; DNA: TGTGCCAGTAGTATCTTCATAGACTGGTCAAGCACTGAAGCTTTCTTT; CDR3: CASSIFIDWSSTEAFF
length: 17; J: TRBJ2-5; D: TRBD1; V: TRBV6-1; size: NA; DNA: TGTGCCAGCAGTGAAGGAAGACAGGGGGCCTCCCAAGAGACCCAGTACTTC; CDR3: CASSEGRQGASQETQYF
length: 15; J: TRBJ1-4; D: NA; V: TRBV19; size: NA; DNA: TGTGCCAGTAGTATGGCCGACCGGGATAATGAAAAACTGTTTTTT; CDR3: CASSMADRDNEKLFF
length: 16; J: TRBJ2-7; D: TRBD2; V: TRBV5-4; size: few; DNA: TGTGCCAGCAGCTCCCGGACTACCGCGGGGGGCTACGAGCAGTACTTC; CDR3: CASSSRTTAGGYEQYF